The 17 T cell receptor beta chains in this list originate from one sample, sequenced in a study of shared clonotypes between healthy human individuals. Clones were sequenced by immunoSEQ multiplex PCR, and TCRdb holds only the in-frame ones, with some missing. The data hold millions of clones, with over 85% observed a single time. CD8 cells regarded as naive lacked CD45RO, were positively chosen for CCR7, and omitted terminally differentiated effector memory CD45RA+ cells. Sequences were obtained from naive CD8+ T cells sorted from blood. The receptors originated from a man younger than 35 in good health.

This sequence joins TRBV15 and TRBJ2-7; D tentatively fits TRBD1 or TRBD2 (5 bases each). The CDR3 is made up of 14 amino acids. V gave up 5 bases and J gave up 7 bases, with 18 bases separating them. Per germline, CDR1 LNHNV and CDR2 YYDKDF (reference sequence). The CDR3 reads CATSQITGAWEQYF. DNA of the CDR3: TGTGCCACCAGCCAAATTACCGGGGCATGGGAGCAGTACTTC.

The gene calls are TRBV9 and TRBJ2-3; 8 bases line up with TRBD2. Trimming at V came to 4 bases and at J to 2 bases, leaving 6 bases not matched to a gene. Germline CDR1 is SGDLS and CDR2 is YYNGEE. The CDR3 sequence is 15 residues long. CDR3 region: CASSPRSGITDTQYF. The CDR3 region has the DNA TGTGCCAGCAGCCCCCGTAGCGGGATCACAGATACGCAGTATTTT.

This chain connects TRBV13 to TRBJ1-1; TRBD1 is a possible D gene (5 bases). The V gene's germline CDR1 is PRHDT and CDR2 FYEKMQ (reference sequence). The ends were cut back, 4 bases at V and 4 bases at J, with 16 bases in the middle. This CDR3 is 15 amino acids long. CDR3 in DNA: TGTGCCAGCAGCTACACAGGCTACGAAGGCACTGAAGCTTTCTTT. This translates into CASSYTGYEGTEAFF.

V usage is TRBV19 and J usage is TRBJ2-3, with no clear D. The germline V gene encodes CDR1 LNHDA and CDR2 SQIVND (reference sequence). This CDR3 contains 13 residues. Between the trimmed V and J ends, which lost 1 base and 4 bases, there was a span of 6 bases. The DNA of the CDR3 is TGTGCCAGTAGTATAGTCGCAGCAGATACGCAGTATTTT. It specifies CASSIVAADTQYF.

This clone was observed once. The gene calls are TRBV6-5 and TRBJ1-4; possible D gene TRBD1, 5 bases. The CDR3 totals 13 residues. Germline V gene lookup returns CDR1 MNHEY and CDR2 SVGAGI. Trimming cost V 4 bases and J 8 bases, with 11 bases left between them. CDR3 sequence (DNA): TGTGCCAGCAGTTCACAGGATGACGAAAAACTGTTTTTT. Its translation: CASSSQDDEKLFF.

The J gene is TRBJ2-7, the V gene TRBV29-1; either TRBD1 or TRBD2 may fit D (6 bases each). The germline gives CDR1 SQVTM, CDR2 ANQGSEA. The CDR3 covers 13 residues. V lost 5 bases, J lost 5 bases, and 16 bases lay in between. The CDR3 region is CSVRTGGPHEQYF. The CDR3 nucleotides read TGCAGCGTTCGAACTGGGGGGCCCCACGAGCAGTACTTC.

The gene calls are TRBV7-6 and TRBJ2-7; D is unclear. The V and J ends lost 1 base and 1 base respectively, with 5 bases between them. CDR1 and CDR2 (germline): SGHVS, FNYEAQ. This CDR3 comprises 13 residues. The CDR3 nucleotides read TGTGCCAGCAGCTTAGAAGAGTCCTACGAGCAGTACTTC. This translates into CASSLEESYEQYF.

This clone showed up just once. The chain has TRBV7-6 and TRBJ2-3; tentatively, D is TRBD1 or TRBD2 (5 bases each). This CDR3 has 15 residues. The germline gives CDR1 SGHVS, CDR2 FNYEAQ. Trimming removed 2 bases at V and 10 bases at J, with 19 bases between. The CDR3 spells CASSLSSSGTSSQYF. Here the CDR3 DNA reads TGTGCCAGCAGCTTATCATCGTCCGGGACCAGCTCGCAGTATTTT.

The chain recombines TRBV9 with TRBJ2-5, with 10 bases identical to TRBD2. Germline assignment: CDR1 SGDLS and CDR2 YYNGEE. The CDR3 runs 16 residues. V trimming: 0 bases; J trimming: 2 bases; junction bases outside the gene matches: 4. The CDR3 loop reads CASSVARTSGQETQYF. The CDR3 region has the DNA TGTGCCAGCAGCGTAGCCCGGACTAGCGGACAAGAGACCCAGTACTTC.

The CDR3 here is CASSLGPDGGYTF. The CDR3 bases are TGCGCCAGCAGCTTGGGCCCGGATGGGGGCTACACCTTC. The chain links TRBV5-1 to TRBJ1-2; no reliable D call. This CDR3 comprises 13 residues. The germline V gene encodes CDR1 SGHRS and CDR2 YFSETQ. V lost 0 bases to trimming and J lost 8 bases, with 11 bases between them.

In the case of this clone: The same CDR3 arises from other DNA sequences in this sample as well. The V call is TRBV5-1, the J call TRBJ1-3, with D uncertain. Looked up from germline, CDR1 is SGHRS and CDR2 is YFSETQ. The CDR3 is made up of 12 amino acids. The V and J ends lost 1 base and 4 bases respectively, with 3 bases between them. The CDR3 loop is CASSLSGNTIYF. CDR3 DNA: TGCGCCAGCAGCTTGTCCGGAAACACCATATATTTT.

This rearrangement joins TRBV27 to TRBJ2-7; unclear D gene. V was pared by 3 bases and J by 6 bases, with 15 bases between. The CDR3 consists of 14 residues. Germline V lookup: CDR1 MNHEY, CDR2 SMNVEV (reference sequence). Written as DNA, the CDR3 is TGTGCCAGCAGTTTGAAGGGTTCGACTGGCGAGCAGTACTTC. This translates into CASSLKGSTGEQYF.

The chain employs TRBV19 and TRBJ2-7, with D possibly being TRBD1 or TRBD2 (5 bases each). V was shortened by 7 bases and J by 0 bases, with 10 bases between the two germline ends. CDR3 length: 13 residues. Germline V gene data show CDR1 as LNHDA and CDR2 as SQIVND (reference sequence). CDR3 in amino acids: CASMGENSYEQYF. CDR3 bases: TGTGCCAGTATGGGGGAAAACTCCTACGAGCAGTACTTC. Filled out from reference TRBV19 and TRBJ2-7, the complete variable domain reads DGGITQSPKYLFRKEGQNVTLSCEQNLNHDAMYWYRQDPGQGLRLIYYSQIVNDFQKGDIAEGYSVSREKKESFPLTVTSAQKNPTAFYLCASMGENSYEQYFGPGTRLTVT.

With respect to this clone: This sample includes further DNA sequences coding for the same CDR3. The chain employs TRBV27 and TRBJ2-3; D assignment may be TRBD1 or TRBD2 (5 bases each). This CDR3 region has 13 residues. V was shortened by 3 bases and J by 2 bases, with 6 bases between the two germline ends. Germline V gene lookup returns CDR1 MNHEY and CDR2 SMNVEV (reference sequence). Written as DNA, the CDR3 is TGTGCCAGCAGTTTGGGGACCACAGATACGCAGTATTTT. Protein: CASSLGTTDTQYF.

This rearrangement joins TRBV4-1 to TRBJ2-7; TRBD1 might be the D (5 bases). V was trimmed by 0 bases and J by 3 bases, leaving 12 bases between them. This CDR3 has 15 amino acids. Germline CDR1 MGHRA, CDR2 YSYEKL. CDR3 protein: CASSQDWAGLYEQYF. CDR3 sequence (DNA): TGCGCCAGCAGCCAAGATTGGGCAGGGCTCTACGAGCAGTACTTC.

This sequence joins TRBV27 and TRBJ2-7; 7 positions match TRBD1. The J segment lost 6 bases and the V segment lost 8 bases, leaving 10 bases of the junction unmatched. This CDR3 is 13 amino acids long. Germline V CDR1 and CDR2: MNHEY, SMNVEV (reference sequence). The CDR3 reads CASYRQGLGEQYF. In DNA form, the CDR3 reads TGTGCCAGCTACAGACAGGGCTTAGGCGAGCAGTACTTC.

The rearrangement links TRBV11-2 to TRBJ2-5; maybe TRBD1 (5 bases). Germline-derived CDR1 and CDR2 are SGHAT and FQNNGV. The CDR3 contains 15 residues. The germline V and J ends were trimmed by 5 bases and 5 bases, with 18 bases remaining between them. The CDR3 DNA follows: TGTGCCAGCAGCCCAGAGGCAGGGTATTTTGAGACCCAGTACTTC. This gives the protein CASSPEAGYFETQYF.